This passage covers 22 T cell receptor beta chains from one sample sequenced in a study of cytomegalovirus exposure and HLA in healthy donors. The PCR made use of 60 Vbeta and 13 Jbeta primers. Clones were sequenced by immunoSEQ multiplex PCR, and TCRdb holds only the in-frame ones, with some missing. Altogether under 200,000 clones are present, around four fifths being singletons, with the ten largest covering 1.3%. Sequencing was done on a sample of PBMCs. Source of these receptors: a man aged 30-40 years in good health and CMV-seronegative.

This rearrangement joins TRBV29-1 to TRBJ2-7; 8 positions match TRBD1. CDR3 length: 16 amino acids. The V and J ends lost 4 bases and 2 bases, in that order; junction bases with no gene match: 13. Germline CDR1 SQVTM, CDR2 ANQGSEA. The CDR3 loop is CSVGTPGQASAYEQYF. The CDR3 bases are TGCAGCGTTGGAACGCCGGGACAGGCCTCTGCCTACGAGCAGTACTTC.

V gene TRBV19 combines with J gene TRBJ2-7; no reliable D call. This CDR3 contains 14 residues. V lost 3 bases to trimming and J lost 2 bases, with 11 bases between them. From germline, CDR1 is LNHDA and CDR2 SQIVND (reference sequence). The CDR3 DNA sequence: TGTGCCAGTAGTATGGGCACCAAAACCTACGAGCAGTACTTC. Protein: CASSMGTKTYEQYF. The variable domain in full, with the rest retrieved from reference TRBV19 and TRBJ2-7, is DGGITQSPKYLFRKEGQNVTLSCEQNLNHDAMYWYRQDPGQGLRLIYYSQIVNDFQKGDIAEGYSVSREKKESFPLTVTSAQKNPTAFYLCASSMGTKTYEQYFGPGTRLTVT.

This clone was seen only once. The chain combines TRBV7-9 with TRBJ1-2; TRBD1 matches 7 bases. The length of the CDR3 is 16 residues. The germline gives CDR1 SEHNR, CDR2 FQNEAQ (reference sequence). V lost 4 bases, J lost 4 bases, and 12 bases stayed unmatched. The chain's CDR3 is CASSSPDRPESYGYTF. In DNA, the CDR3 is TGTGCCAGCAGCTCGCCGGACAGGCCGGAATCCTATGGCTACACCTTC.

V is TRBV13 and J is TRBJ2-2, with TRBD2 identical over 14 bases. Germline CDR1 is PRHDT and CDR2 is FYEKMQ (reference sequence). J gave up 5 bases and V 5 bases, and 7 bases lay outside the gene matches. The CDR3 runs to 17 residues. As DNA, the CDR3 is TGTGCCAGCAGCCAGTGGCGACTAGCGGGAGGGACCGGGGAGCTGTTTTTT. Encoded protein: CASSQWRLAGGTGELFF.

The genes are TRBV15 and TRBJ1-2, with D possibly matching TRBD1 (5 bases). CDR1 is LNHNV and CDR2 is YYDKDF in the germline V gene (reference sequence). The V end was cut by 0 bases, the J end by 7 bases, with 9 bases between. The CDR3 is 13 residues long. The chain's CDR3 is CATSRDGQRGYTF. The CDR3 nucleotides are TGTGCCACCAGCAGAGACGGACAACGTGGCTACACCTTC.

The genes are TRBV28 and TRBJ1-3, with D tentatively TRBD1 (5 bases). The CDR3 has 13 residues. V dropped 3 bases and J dropped 5 bases, with 8 bases sitting between them. Germline CDR1 and CDR2: MDHEN and SYDVKM. Here the CDR3 DNA reads TGTGCCAGCAGTTTCCTGGACAGAAACACCATATATTTT. Amino acid sequence: CASSFLDRNTIYF.

The chain has TRBV28 and TRBJ2-3; 9 bases line up with TRBD2. The CDR3 covers 14 residues. J was trimmed by 5 bases and V by 5 bases; bases with no gene match: 5. Germline V gene lookup returns CDR1 MDHEN and CDR2 SYDVKM. CDR3 coding DNA: TGTGCCAGCAGTATTAGCGGGGGTCAAGATACGCAGTATTTT. Its protein is CASSISGGQDTQYF.

The chain uses TRBV6-6 and TRBJ2-7; a possible D gene is TRBD2 (5 bases). Trimming removed 6 bases from V and 5 bases from J, with 14 bases in between. The germline V gene has CDR1 MNHNY and CDR2 SVGAGI (reference sequence). CDR3 length equals 13 residues. The CDR3 DNA reads as TGTGCCAGCAGGATAAGGGAGACCCACGAGCAGTACTTC. This sequence encodes CASRIRETHEQYF.

The chain has TRBV7-6 and TRBJ2-1; weak D call: TRBD2 (5 bases). The length of the CDR3 is 13 residues. Trimming cost V 5 bases and J 6 bases, with 11 bases left between them. Germline CDR1 and CDR2: SGHVS and FNYEAQ. The CDR3 sequence is CASSGPAGNEQFF. The CDR3 coding sequence is TGTGCCAGCAGCGGGCCGGCGGGCAATGAGCAGTTCTTC.

The genes are TRBV19 and TRBJ1-4; 8 nucleotides align to TRBD1. The CDR3 has 15 residues. J lost 1 base, V lost 6 bases, and 4 bases had no gene match. Germline V gene data show CDR1 as LNHDA and CDR2 as SQIVND (reference sequence). CDR3 DNA sequence: TGTGCCAGTAGGGGAGGACAGGGAACTAATGAAAAACTGTTTTTT. Amino acid sequence: CASRGGQGTNEKLFF.

The chain has TRBV19 and TRBJ1-5, with 9 bases lining up with TRBD1. The CDR3 totals 15 residues. V dropped 5 bases and J dropped 7; count of bases not matched to a gene: 9. Germline loops: CDR1 LNHDA, CDR2 SQIVND (reference sequence). In DNA form, the CDR3 reads TGTGCCAGTAGTCCTACAGGGGGCGCCGGGCAGCCCCAGCATTTT. Amino acid sequence: CASSPTGGAGQPQHF.

V usage is TRBV11-2 and J usage is TRBJ1-4, with 7 nucleotides matching TRBD1. The germline V gene has CDR1 SGHAT and CDR2 FQNNGV. The CDR3 runs 16 residues. Trimming cost V 1 base and J 7 bases; bases outside gene matches: 9. DNA of the CDR3: TGTGCCAGCAGCTTAGGGGGGAACAGGGGCGGTGAAAAACTGTTTTTT. It translates to CASSLGGNRGGEKLFF.

V is TRBV6-1 and J is TRBJ2-7; 8 bases align to TRBD1. The CDR3 has 14 amino acids. V lost 5 bases and J lost 3; bases outside the gene matches: 6. Germline CDR1 is MNHNS and CDR2 is SASEGT. CDR3 in DNA: TGTGCCAGCAGTTCCTCCGGGACAGGCTACGAGCAGTACTTC. It yields the protein CASSSSGTGYEQYF.

This chain joins TRBV28 and TRBJ1-2; D remains ambiguous. Trimming cost V 2 bases and J 0 bases, with 7 bases left between them. The CDR3 totals 14 residues. Germline V gene sequence: CDR1 MDHEN, CDR2 SYDVKM. The CDR3 loop reads CASSLTGANYGYTF. CDR3 sequence (DNA): TGTGCCAGCAGTTTAACGGGTGCTAACTATGGCTACACCTTC.

This sequence joins TRBV27 and TRBJ1-5; 7 nucleotides align to TRBD1. The germline V gene has CDR1 MNHEY and CDR2 SMNVEV (reference sequence). The CDR3 extends over 17 amino acids. The J segment lost 2 bases and the V segment lost 2 bases, leaving 9 bases of the junction unmatched. CDR3 amino acids: CASSLASNRGGNQPQHF. CDR3 nucleotides: TGTGCCAGCAGTTTAGCATCAAACAGGGGTGGCAATCAGCCCCAGCATTTT.

The rearrangement joins TRBV9 to TRBJ1-4; weak D call: TRBD1 (6 bases). Germline CDR1 and CDR2: SGDLS and YYNGEE. CDR3 length: 14 amino acids. The V end lost 3 bases, the J end lost 8 bases, and 14 bases lay between the germline ends. CDR3 nucleotide sequence: TGTGCCAGCAGCGCGACAGGTATACCGGAAAAACTGTTTTTT. Translation gives CASSATGIPEKLFF.

The chain recombines TRBV27 with TRBJ2-3; 8 nucleotides align to TRBD2. The CDR3 is 16 amino acids. The V and J ends lost 8 bases and 4 bases, in that order; junction bases with no gene match: 14. Germline loops: CDR1 MNHEY, CDR2 SMNVEV (reference sequence). CDR3 residues: CASGWALAEGADTQYF. The CDR3 DNA sequence: TGTGCCAGCGGGTGGGCACTAGCGGAGGGGGCAGATACGCAGTATTTT.

This clone has only one observation. The rearrangement joins TRBV5-1 to TRBJ1-6, with no clear D. This CDR3 has 17 residues. The germline V gene encodes CDR1 SGHRS and CDR2 YFSETQ. V gave up 0 bases and J gave up 0 bases, with 10 bases separating them. CDR3: CASSLGASSSYNSPLHF. Written as DNA, the CDR3 is TGCGCCAGCAGCTTGGGGGCCAGCAGCTCCTATAATTCACCCCTCCACTTT.

Written as DNA, the CDR3 is TGTGCCAGCAGCCAAGAAGACAGTTCGGCCTACAATGAGCAGTTCTTC. It yields the protein CASSQEDSSAYNEQFF. This chain uses TRBV4-2 with TRBJ2-1, with D possibly being TRBD1 (5 bases). V was trimmed by 0 bases and J by 2 bases, leaving 11 bases between them. Germline V gene data show CDR1 as LGHNA and CDR2 as YNFKEQ. The CDR3 contains 16 residues.

The CDR3 DNA reads as TGTGCCAGCAGCTTACCGAGCTCCCTAGCGGGGTCCACAGATACGCAGTATTTT. This translates into CASSLPSSLAGSTDTQYF. This chain uses TRBV11-2 with TRBJ2-3; 9 bases fit TRBD2. V was clipped by 2 bases and J by 2 bases; unmatched bases: 11. Per germline, CDR1 SGHAT and CDR2 FQNNGV. The CDR3 is made up of 18 amino acids.

This clone was observed a single time. The chain recombines TRBV6-1 with TRBJ2-6, with D possibly being TRBD1 (6 bases). CDR3 length equals 18 residues. Deletions cut 3 bases from V and 0 bases from J, with 15 bases between. Germline V gene data show CDR1 as MNHNS and CDR2 as SASEGT. CDR3 loop: CASSERQDNYSGANVLTF. DNA of the CDR3: TGTGCCAGCAGTGAGCGACAGGACAATTACTCTGGGGCCAACGTCCTGACTTTC.

V usage is TRBV7-2 and J usage is TRBJ2-7; 14 nucleotides match TRBD2. The germline V gene has CDR1 SGHTA and CDR2 FQGNSA. J was trimmed by 7 bases and V by 5 bases; bases with no gene match: 7. The CDR3 is made up of 15 amino acids. DNA for the CDR3: TGTGCCAGCAGCCCGACTAGCGGGGGGGGTCGAGAGCAGTACTTC. This codes for CASSPTSGGGREQYF.